The rows below give T cell receptor beta chains drawn from one sample of a study of shared clonotypes between healthy human individuals. Assay: immunoSEQ multiplex PCR; the TCRdb copy retains only in-frame clones and omits some. Found here are some 2,400,000 clones, around 95% of them singletons; the top ten hold around 0.13%. Sequencing used naive CD4+ T cells sorted from blood. These receptors were taken from a man between 18 and 35 years old in good health. Each CDR3 is given with its conserved first and last residue. A D gene is named only where the DNA matches it firmly. Rows may omit the clone size; those that give it use once, few, many or a size class.

j_call v_call d_call clone_size cdr3_aa cdr3_nt
TRBJ1-2 TRBV28 TRBD1 NA CASSSNRGEVWTNYGYTF TGTGCCAGCAGTTCCAACAGGGGAGAGGTTTGGACTAACTATGGCTACACCTTC
TRBJ2-1 TRBV9 NA NA CASGRPRMGEAYNEQFF TGTGCCAGCGGCCGACCCAGGATGGGGGAGGCCTACAATGAGCAGTTCTTC
TRBJ1-1 TRBV6-1 TRBD1 NA CASSLDGQGVTEAFF TGTGCCAGCAGCCTTGACGGACAGGGGGTTACTGAAGCTTTCTTT
TRBJ1-6 TRBV4-1 NA NA CASSQAGGRDSPLHF TGCGCCAGCAGCCAAGCGGGGGGCCGGGATTCACCCCTCCACTTT
TRBJ1-2 TRBV19 NA NA CASSEGRHYGYTF TGTGCCAGTAGTGAGGGCCGCCACTATGGCTACACCTTC
TRBJ2-2 TRBV6-4 TRBD2 few CASRLAANTGELFF TGTGCCAGCAGGCTAGCGGCGAACACCGGGGAGCTGTTTTTT
TRBJ1-3 TRBV19 TRBD1 NA CASRPGQHSGNTIYF TGTGCCAGTAGACCGGGACAGCACTCTGGAAACACCATATATTTT
TRBJ1-6 TRBV15 NA NA CATSRGTPYSPLHF TGTGCCACCAGCAGAGGAACCCCATATTCACCCCTCCACTTT
TRBJ1-5 TRBV5-1 TRBD1 NA CASSLDDRGQPQHF TGCGCCAGCAGCTTGGATGACAGGGGCCAGCCCCAGCATTTT
TRBJ1-1 TRBV7-2 NA NA CASSRLTLRDKNTEAFF TGTGCCAGCAGCCGATTGACGCTCAGGGATAAGAACACTGAAGCTTTCTTT
TRBJ1-2 TRBV7-9 NA NA CASSLALTVIGYTF TGTGCCAGCAGCTTAGCCCTGACGGTGATCGGCTACACCTTC
TRBJ2-5 TRBV5-1 TRBD1 NA CASSGGQGPQETQYF TGCGCCAGCAGCGGGGGACAGGGACCCCAAGAGACCCAGTACTTC
TRBJ1-2 TRBV5-6 TRBD1 NA CASSLARGVGGYTF TGTGCCAGCAGCTTGGCCAGGGGGGTTGGTGGCTACACCTTC
TRBJ2-3 TRBV5-1 NA NA CASSLENRVGGDTQYF TGCGCCAGCAGCTTGGAGAACAGGGTCGGGGGAGATACGCAGTATTTT
TRBJ1-6 TRBV6-6 TRBD1 NA CASSWGQGNSPLHF TGTGCCAGCAGTTGGGGACAGGGTAATTCACCCCTCCACTTT
TRBJ2-3 TRBV5-1 TRBD1 NA CASSSSTGAKADTQYF TGCGCCAGCAGTTCCTCGACAGGGGCTAAAGCAGATACGCAGTATTTT
TRBJ2-1 TRBV5-4 TRBD2 NA CASSLGASGGNEQFF TGTGCCAGCAGCTTGGGGGCTAGCGGGGGAAATGAGCAGTTCTTC
TRBJ2-3 TRBV19 TRBD2 NA CASREIAGGSTDTQYF TGTGCCAGCCGAGAGATAGCGGGGGGGAGCACAGATACGCAGTATTTT
TRBJ1-1 TRBV20-1 NA NA CSARKAAEAFF TGCAGTGCTAGGAAGGCAGCTGAAGCTTTCTTT
TRBJ2-7 TRBV4-1 TRBD1 NA CASSRTYMGDSYEQYF TGCGCCAGCAGCCGAACTTATATGGGGGACAGCTACGAGCAGTACTTC
TRBJ2-7 TRBV10-3 TRBD1 NA CAISAGQAYEQYF TGTGCCATCAGCGCAGGACAGGCCTACGAGCAGTACTTC
TRBJ2-2 TRBV27 NA NA CASRVQRAGTGELFF TGTGCCAGCAGGGTGCAGAGGGCGGGCACCGGGGAGCTGTTTTTT
TRBJ1-1 TRBV2 TRBD1 NA CASSARDRTNTEAFF TGTGCCAGCAGTGCAAGGGACAGGACGAACACTGAAGCTTTCTTT
TRBJ2-6 TRBV5-1 TRBD2 NA CASSLAGRAGANVLTF TGCGCCAGCAGCTTGGCAGGGAGGGCTGGGGCCAACGTCCTGACTTTC
TRBJ2-1 TRBV5-1 TRBD1 NA CASSGQQGMGYNEQFF TGCGCCAGCAGCGGCCAACAGGGGATGGGGTACAATGAGCAGTTCTTC
TRBJ2-1 TRBV5-4 TRBD2 NA CASSLRLAMSSYNEQFF TGTGCCAGCAGCTTGCGACTAGCCATGAGCTCCTACAATGAGCAGTTCTTC
TRBJ1-1 TRBV27 NA once CASSLRIRGGTEAFF TGTGCCAGCAGTTTAAGGATCCGGGGAGGCACTGAAGCTTTCTTT
TRBJ2-5 TRBV11-2 TRBD2 NA CASSLAGLDRETQYF TGTGCCAGCAGCCTTGCGGGACTAGACCGAGAGACCCAGTACTTC
TRBJ2-7 TRBV19 TRBD2 NA CASSSSGGNEQYF TGTGCCAGTAGTTCCTCGGGAGGGAACGAGCAGTACTTC
TRBJ2-3 TRBV7-9 TRBD1 NA CASSPRGDTQYF TGTGCCAGCAGCCCCAGGGGGGATACGCAGTATTTT
TRBJ2-3 TRBV7-7 NA NA CASSFRTDRTDTQYF TGTGCTAGCAGCTTCCGGACGGACCGCACAGATACGCAGTATTTT
TRBJ1-2 TRBV7-9 TRBD1 NA CASSQGQDSSYTF TGTGCCAGCAGCCAGGGACAGGACTCTAGCTACACCTTC
TRBJ1-6 TRBV7-9 NA NA CASSFRVPYYNSPLHF TGTGCCAGCAGCTTCAGGGTTCCCTACTATAATTCACCCCTCCACTTT
TRBJ1-1 TRBV30 NA NA CAWSVLGEAFF TGTGCCTGGAGTGTACTCGGGGAAGCTTTCTTT
TRBJ1-2 TRBV6-6 TRBD1 NA CASSYGRQGANYGYTF TGTGCCAGCAGTTATGGGAGACAGGGGGCCAACTATGGCTACACCTTC
TRBJ1-5 TRBV19 NA NA CASSKETTNQPQHF TGTGCCAGTAGTAAGGAGACCACGAATCAGCCCCAGCATTTT
TRBJ2-5 TRBV6-5 TRBD2 NA CASSPGLAGGKTQYF TGTGCCAGCAGCCCAGGACTAGCGGGGGGGAAGACCCAGTACTTC
TRBJ1-5 TRBV5-6 TRBD1 NA CASSGRQGESNQPQHF TGTGCCAGCAGTGGCCGACAGGGTGAGAGCAATCAGCCCCAGCATTTT
TRBJ1-1 TRBV5-1 TRBD1 NA CASSPRTGRNTEAFF TGCGCCAGCAGCCCTCGGACAGGGCGGAACACTGAAGCTTTCTTT
TRBJ2-6 TRBV7-9 NA NA CASSLASYGANVLTF TGTGCCAGCAGCTTAGCAAGCTATGGGGCCAACGTCCTGACTTTC
TRBJ1-1 TRBV7-8 TRBD1 NA CASSLDRDTEAFF TGTGCCAGCAGCTTGGACAGGGACACTGAAGCTTTCTTT
TRBJ2-1 TRBV9 NA NA CASSVSPSIYNEQFF TGTGCCAGCAGCGTTAGCCCCTCCATTTACAATGAGCAGTTCTTC